The clone carrying this T cell receptor beta chain has only a few counts. What it binds is unknown. The data derive from a study of T cells in Graves' hyperthyroidism and ophthalmopathy. Study results and caveats: Model output signaled ophthalmopathy a median roughly 6 months ahead of onset. Separation of ophthalmopathy from stable hyperthyroidism was achieved by a 13 V-J model.

Amplified regions were TCR beta CDR3 sequences from RNA transcripts. TCR CDR3 underwent first-round RT-PCR with the HTBI primer set. TCRdb fed the multiplex PCR reads into MiXCR, producing one record per CDR3 protein. This sample carries some 500,000 distinct CDR3 sequences, about 15% of them seen once, and the ten largest clones take 29%. PBMCs came from around 10 ml fresh peripheral blood. Germline lookup yields CDR1 KGHSH and CDR2 LQKENI. J lost 2 bases, V lost 5 bases, and 14 bases had no gene match. The CDR3 length is 17 residues. This receptor was identified in a young woman with Graves' ophthalmopathy. The chain combines TRBV18 with TRBJ2-5; 7 nucleotides line up with TRBD1. Sequenced input: blood. This CDR3 is CASSEYLGQAAQETQYF. CDR3 DNA sequence: TGTGCCAGCTCAGAATACCTTGGACAGGCTGCACAAGAGACCCAGTACTTC.